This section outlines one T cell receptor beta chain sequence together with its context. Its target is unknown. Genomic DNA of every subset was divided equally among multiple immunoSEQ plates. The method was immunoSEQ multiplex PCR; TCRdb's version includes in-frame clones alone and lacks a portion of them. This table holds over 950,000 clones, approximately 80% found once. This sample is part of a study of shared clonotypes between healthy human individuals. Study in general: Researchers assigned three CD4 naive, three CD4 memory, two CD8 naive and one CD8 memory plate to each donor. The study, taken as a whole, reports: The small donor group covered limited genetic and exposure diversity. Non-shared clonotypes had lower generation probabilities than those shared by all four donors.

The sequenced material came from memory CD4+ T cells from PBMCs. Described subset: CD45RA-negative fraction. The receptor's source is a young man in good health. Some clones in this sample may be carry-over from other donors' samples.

The CDR3 is CASSRTVSYEQYF. The DNA of the CDR3 is TGTGCCAGCAGCAGGACAGTCTCCTACGAGCAGTACTTC. This chain connects TRBV11-3 to TRBJ2-7, with D perhaps matching TRBD1 (6 bases). V lost 5 bases and J 0 bases, leaving 8 bases between the germline ends. The CDR3 totals 13 residues. CDR1 SGHNT and CDR2 YENEEA come from the germline V gene.